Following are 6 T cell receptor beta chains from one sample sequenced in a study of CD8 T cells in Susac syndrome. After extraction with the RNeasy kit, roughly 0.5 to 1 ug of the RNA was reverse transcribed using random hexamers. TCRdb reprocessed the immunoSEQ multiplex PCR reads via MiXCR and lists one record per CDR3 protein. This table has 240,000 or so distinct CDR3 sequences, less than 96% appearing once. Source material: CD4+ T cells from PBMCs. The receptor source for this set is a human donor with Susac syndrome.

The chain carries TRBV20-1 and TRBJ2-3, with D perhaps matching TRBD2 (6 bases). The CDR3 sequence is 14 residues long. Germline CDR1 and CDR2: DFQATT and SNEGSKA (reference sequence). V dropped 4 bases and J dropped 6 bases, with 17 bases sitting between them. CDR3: CSATLTGVGDTQYF. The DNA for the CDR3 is TGCAGTGCTACCCTAACGGGGGTAGGTGATACGCAGTATTTT.

This CDR3 reads CASRSSGASNEQFF. CDR3 nucleotide sequence: TGTGCCAGCAGATCTAGCGGGGCCTCCAATGAGCAGTTCTTC. The V gene is TRBV7-9, the J gene TRBJ2-1, with 9 positions matching TRBD2. The germline CDR1 and CDR2 sequences are SEHNR and FQNEAQ (reference sequence). This CDR3 is built from 14 residues. V was pared by 6 bases and J by 6 bases, with 6 bases of the junction left unmatched. The complete variable domain, with remaining parts taken from reference TRBV7-9 and TRBJ2-1, reads DTGVSQNPRHKITKRGQNVTFRCDPISEHNRLYWYRQTLGQGPEFLTYFQNEAQLEKSRLLSDRFSAERPKGSFSTLEIQRTEQGDSAMYLCASRSSGASNEQFFGPGTRLTVL.

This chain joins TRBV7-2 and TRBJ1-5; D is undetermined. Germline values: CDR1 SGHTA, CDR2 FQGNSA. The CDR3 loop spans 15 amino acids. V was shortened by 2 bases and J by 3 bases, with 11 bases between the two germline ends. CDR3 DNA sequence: TGTGCCAGCAGCTTACAAGGAGCCCTCAATCAGCCCCAGCATTTT. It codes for CASSLQGALNQPQHF.

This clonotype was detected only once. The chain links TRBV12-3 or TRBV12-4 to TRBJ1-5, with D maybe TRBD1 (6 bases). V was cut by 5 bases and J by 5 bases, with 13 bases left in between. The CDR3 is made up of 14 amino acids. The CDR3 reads CASSRRDTDQPQHF. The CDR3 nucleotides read TGTGCCAGCAGTCGCCGGGACACCGATCAGCCCCAGCATTTT.

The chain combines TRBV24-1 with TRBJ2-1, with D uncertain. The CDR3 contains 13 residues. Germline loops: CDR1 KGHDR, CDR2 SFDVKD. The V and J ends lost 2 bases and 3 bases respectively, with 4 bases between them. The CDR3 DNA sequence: TGTGCCACCAGTGATTATCTCTACAATGAGCAGTTCTTC. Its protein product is CATSDYLYNEQFF.

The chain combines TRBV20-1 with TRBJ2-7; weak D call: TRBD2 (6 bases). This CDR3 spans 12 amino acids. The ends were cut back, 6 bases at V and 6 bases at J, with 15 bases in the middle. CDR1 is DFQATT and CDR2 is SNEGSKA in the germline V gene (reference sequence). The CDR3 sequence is CSAAGLGREQYF. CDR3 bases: TGCAGTGCCGCGGGACTTGGGCGCGAGCAGTACTTC.